Below, one TCR beta chain is given with its context. The antigen is undetermined. Template switching introduced UMIs that contain a 6-nucleotide sample barcode. Amplification of TCRalpha and TCRbeta cDNA involved two nested PCRs that ran for about 17 and 10 cycles. TCRdb re-called the 5' RACE reads, yielding one record per CDR3 amino acid sequence without DNA. This repertoire includes fewer than 400,000 distinct CDR3 sequences. Unsorted whole blood yielded the total RNA, with T cells left unselected. Germline lookup yields CDR1 LGHNA and CDR2 YNFKEQ. This CDR3 is built from 16 residues. These data are taken from a study of monozygotic twins with inflammatory bowel disease. Regarding the study as a whole: Especially with disease activity, IBD patients shared fewer clonotypes with others than healthy twins did.

The specimen was blood. V usage is TRBV4-2 and J usage is TRBJ2-5; TCRdb's D call, TRBD1, is unchecked because there is no DNA. The clonotype comes from a human donor with ulcerative colitis or Crohn's disease, or a healthy co-twin of an affected twin (not recorded which). CDR3 amino acids: CASSLRTPGLGETQYF.